These 31 T cell receptor beta chains came from one sample sequenced in a study of cytomegalovirus exposure and HLA in healthy donors. Produced via immunoSEQ multiplex PCR; TCRdb's table is partial and in-frame only. The sample contains 130,000 to 150,000 clones, about 86% of which appear only once. Sequencing was carried out using PBMCs. The receptors originated from a woman between 18 and 29 years old in good health and CMV-seropositive.

This sequence joins TRBV14 and TRBJ1-2; D ambiguous. This CDR3 comprises 13 residues. The germline V gene has CDR1 SGHDN and CDR2 FVKESK. The V end lost 2 bases, the J end lost 0 bases, and 4 bases lay between the germline ends. CDR3 sequence: CASSQTANYGYTF. CDR3 sequence (DNA): TGTGCCAGCAGCCAAACAGCTAACTATGGCTACACCTTC. Looking up the rest from reference TRBV14 and TRBJ1-2 gives the full variable domain: EAGVTQFPSHSVIEKGQTVTLRCDPISGHDNLYWYRRVMGKEIKFLLHFVKESKQDESGMPNNRFLAERTGGTYSTLKVQPAELEDSGVYFCASSQTANYGYTFGSGTRLTVV.

The DNA of the CDR3 is TGTGCCAGCAGCCCTCTGCGCGGGGGGGGCAATGAGCAGTTCTTC. Its protein is CASSPLRGGGNEQFF. The gene calls are TRBV13 and TRBJ2-1; TRBD2 matches 9 bases. Germline V gene data show CDR1 as PRHDT and CDR2 as FYEKMQ (reference sequence). With 5 bases clipped from V and 6 bases from J, the junction kept 8 bases outside the gene matches. This CDR3 is built from 15 residues.

The chain has TRBV19 and TRBJ1-1; TRBD1 might be the D (5 bases). CDR1 LNHDA and CDR2 SQIVND come from the germline V gene (reference sequence). The CDR3 totals 15 residues. Trimming took 7 bases from V and 0 from J, leaving 15 bases between them. The CDR3 here is CASTPGGSLNTEAFF. The CDR3 nucleotides are TGTGCCAGTACCCCCGGGGGTTCTCTGAACACTGAAGCTTTCTTT.

The V call is TRBV4-2, the J call TRBJ2-1; TRBD2 matches 13 bases. Germline trimming cut 3 bases from V and 8 bases from J; bases unmatched to any gene: 10. This CDR3 contains 17 residues. The V gene's germline CDR1 is LGHNA and CDR2 YNFKEQ. This CDR3 reads CASSQGTSGRAWDEQFF. For the CDR3, the DNA is TGTGCCAGCAGCCAGGGTACTAGCGGGAGGGCCTGGGATGAGCAGTTCTTC.

This clone was counted a single time. This chain links TRBV19 with TRBJ1-2; TRBD1 might be the D (5 bases). V lost 4 bases, J lost 2 bases, and 14 bases lay in between. The CDR3 contains 15 residues. Germline CDR1 is LNHDA and CDR2 is SQIVND (reference sequence). Here the CDR3 DNA reads TGTGCCAGTAGTACCCCCAGGAGGGGAAACTATGGCTACACCTTC. Translating gives CASSTPRRGNYGYTF.

The J gene is TRBJ2-7, the V gene TRBV7-9; 8 positions agree with TRBD2. J lost 4 bases, V lost 5 bases, and 13 bases had no gene match. The CDR3 is 16 amino acids. CDR1 is SEHNR and CDR2 is FQNEAQ in the germline V gene (reference sequence). The CDR3 spells CASSSGLALVPYEQYF. CDR3 nucleotide sequence: TGTGCCAGCAGCAGCGGACTAGCTTTGGTCCCTTACGAGCAGTACTTC.

The chain combines TRBV7-9 with TRBJ2-3, with 11 positions matching TRBD2. There are 16 residues in the CDR3. Germline assignment: CDR1 SEHNR and CDR2 FQNEAQ (reference sequence). V lost 5 bases, J lost 4 bases, and 8 bases stayed unmatched. The CDR3 sequence: CASSERTSGFSDTQYF. In DNA form, the CDR3 reads TGTGCCAGCAGCGAACGGACTAGCGGGTTCTCAGATACGCAGTATTTT.

J is TRBJ2-2 and V is TRBV5-4, with 13 bases identical to TRBD2. The V gene's germline CDR1 is SGHNT and CDR2 YYREEE (reference sequence). With 4 bases clipped from V and 4 bases from J, the junction kept 7 bases outside the gene matches. The CDR3 has 17 amino acids. Here the CDR3 reads CASSAGTSGTPTGELFF. DNA for the CDR3: TGTGCCAGCAGCGCGGGGACTAGCGGGACTCCCACCGGGGAGCTGTTTTTT.

The genes are TRBV6-6 and TRBJ1-1; the D gene is possibly TRBD1 (5 bases). Germline V gives CDR1 MNHNY, CDR2 SVGAGI (reference sequence). The CDR3 runs 14 residues. Trimming stripped 6 bases from V and 6 bases from J, with 17 bases between. CDR3 in amino acids: CASSPTPGRAEAFF. CDR3 DNA sequence: TGTGCCAGCAGCCCAACCCCAGGGAGGGCTGAAGCTTTCTTT.

J is TRBJ2-1 and V is TRBV15; 8 bases match TRBD1. The germline gives CDR1 LNHNV, CDR2 YYDKDF (reference sequence). The CDR3 runs to 16 residues. V was pared by 3 bases and J by 9 bases, with 13 bases of the junction left unmatched. As DNA, the CDR3 is TGTGCCACCAGCAGGAGACAGGGGAGTCTTGTTGGTGAGCAGTTCTTC. This codes for CATSRRQGSLVGEQFF.

This chain uses TRBV5-4 with TRBJ1-1; 8 bases match TRBD1. J was trimmed by 4 bases and V by 4 bases; bases with no gene match: 12. Germline V lookup: CDR1 SGHNT, CDR2 YYREEE (reference sequence). The CDR3 consists of 16 residues. CDR3 nucleotides: TGTGCCAGCAGCCAGTCTACAGGGGGGCTGATCACTGAAGCTTTCTTT. This translates into CASSQSTGGLITEAFF.

The chain is built from TRBV5-4 and TRBJ1-3; TRBD1 might be the D (6 bases). The ends were cut back, 0 bases at V and 4 bases at J, with 8 bases in the middle. The germline CDR1 and CDR2 sequences are SGHNT and YYREEE (reference sequence). The CDR3 consists of 14 residues. The CDR3 nucleotides are TGTGCCAGCAGCTTGGAGACAGGCGGAAACACCATATATTTT. As protein: CASSLETGGNTIYF.

The rearrangement links TRBV7-2 to TRBJ2-1, with TRBD1 matching over 9 bases. The J segment lost 4 bases and the V segment lost 1 base, leaving 2 bases of the junction unmatched. Germline CDR1 and CDR2: SGHTA and FQGNSA. The CDR3 has 15 amino acids. Written as DNA, the CDR3 is TGTGCCAGCAGCTTAGAGGGACAGGGATACAATGAGCAGTTCTTC. Protein sequence: CASSLEGQGYNEQFF.

The chain combines TRBV4-1 with TRBJ2-1; D call uncertain. Trimming removed 0 bases from V and 9 bases from J, with 12 bases in between. The germline CDR1 and CDR2 sequences are MGHRA and YSYEKL. The CDR3 extends over 14 amino acids. The CDR3 loop is CASSQEVNRVEQFF. The CDR3 DNA follows: TGCGCCAGCAGCCAAGAAGTCAACCGCGTTGAGCAGTTCTTC.

The chain has TRBV18 and TRBJ1-2, with 11 nucleotides matching TRBD1. This CDR3 comprises 15 residues. V trimming: 3 bases; J trimming: 4 bases; junction bases outside the gene matches: 4. Germline V gene data show CDR1 as KGHSH and CDR2 as LQKENI. Here the CDR3 DNA reads TGTGCCAGCTCACCCGGACAGGGGGCATTCTATGGCTACACCTTC. It codes for CASSPGQGAFYGYTF.

This clone showed up just a few times. The J gene is TRBJ1-2, the V gene TRBV27; D remains unclear. Trimming took 6 bases from V and 7 from J, leaving 12 bases between them. The CDR3 loop spans 12 amino acids. Germline CDR1 reads MNHEY; CDR2 reads SMNVEV (reference sequence). CDR3: CASSSGGRGYTF. The CDR3 nucleotides are TGTGCCAGCAGCTCTGGCGGTCGTGGCTACACCTTC.

This sequence joins TRBV9 and TRBJ1-2; TRBD1 might be the D (6 bases). The CDR3 is made up of 15 amino acids. The V end lost 3 bases, the J end lost 0 bases, and 12 bases lay between the germline ends. Germline V gene data show CDR1 as SGDLS and CDR2 as YYNGEE. The DNA of the CDR3 is TGTGCCAGCAGCGATGGACAGCAAACTAACTATGGCTACACCTTC. It translates to CASSDGQQTNYGYTF.

This sequence joins TRBV6-4 and TRBJ1-6; maybe TRBD1 (5 bases). The CDR3 has 14 residues. V was shortened by 6 bases and J by 10 bases, with 16 bases between the two germline ends. Germline lookup yields CDR1 MRHNA and CDR2 SNTAGT. The CDR3 is CASRRRGDGSPLHF. CDR3 DNA sequence: TGTGCCAGCAGGAGGAGGGGCGACGGATCACCCCTCCACTTT.

V usage is TRBV6-1 and J usage is TRBJ1-2; possible D gene TRBD1, 6 bases. The V gene lost 5 bases and the J gene lost 0 bases, with 13 bases spanning the gap. The CDR3 has 15 amino acids. Germline values: CDR1 MNHNS, CDR2 SASEGT. As DNA, the CDR3 is TGTGCCAGCAGTCCACAGGGATCATCTAACTATGGCTACACCTTC. Translated, it gives CASSPQGSSNYGYTF.

The genes are TRBV29-1 and TRBJ1-2; 10 nucleotides match TRBD1. The germline CDR1 and CDR2 sequences are SQVTM and ANQGSEA. V lost 6 bases to trimming and J lost 5 bases; unmatched junction nucleotides: 12. The length of the CDR3 is 15 residues. CDR3 in DNA: TGCAGCGTGCCCTCCTACGGGACAGGGGATTATGGCTACACCTTC. Residues: CSVPSYGTGDYGYTF. The whole variable domain, filled in from reference TRBV29-1 and TRBJ1-2, reads SAVISQKPSRDICQRGTSLTIQCQVDSQVTMMFWYRQQPGQSLTLIATANQGSEATYESGFVIDKFPISRPNLTFSTLTVSNMSPEDSSIYLCSVPSYGTGDYGYTFGSGTRLTVV.

The chain carries TRBV18 and TRBJ1-1; 9 bases fit TRBD1. With V trimmed by 1 base and J by 6 bases, 6 bases remained unmatched. Per the germline V gene, CDR1 is KGHSH and CDR2 is LQKENI. CDR3 length: 15 residues. CDR3: CASSPRGQGRPEAFF. CDR3 DNA sequence: TGTGCCAGCTCACCACGCGGACAGGGGCGGCCTGAAGCTTTCTTT.

DNA of the CDR3: TGCGCCAGCAGCGCCGGACAGAACGAGCAGTACTTC. It encodes CASSAGQNEQYF. This rearrangement joins TRBV5-1 to TRBJ2-7; TRBD1 might be the D (6 bases). Germline V gene lookup returns CDR1 SGHRS and CDR2 YFSETQ. The CDR3 spans 12 residues. The ends were cut back, 4 bases at V and 5 bases at J, with 10 bases in the middle.

V is TRBV28 and J is TRBJ1-5, with D possibly being TRBD1 (6 bases). The CDR3 is made up of 12 amino acids. Trimming shortened V by 6 bases and J by 16 bases, and 19 bases separated the two germline ends. The germline CDR1 and CDR2 sequences are MDHEN and SYDVKM. CDR3 sequence reads: CASRERTADPHF. CDR3 sequence (DNA): TGTGCCAGCAGGGAAAGGACAGCGGATCCCCATTTT.

The V call is TRBV10-3, the J call TRBJ2-7, with 11 bases matching TRBD2. The CDR3 has 14 amino acids. Trimming removed 7 bases from V and 2 bases from J; junction bases left unmatched: 4. CDR1 ENHRY and CDR2 SYGVKD come from the germline V gene. CDR3 DNA sequence: TGTGCCATCAAGAGTAGCGGGAGGGCCTACGAGCAGTACTTC. It translates to CAIKSSGRAYEQYF.

The genes are TRBV2 and TRBJ1-4; TRBD1 matches 12 bases. With V trimmed by 6 bases and J by 3 bases, 14 bases remained unmatched. CDR1 SNHLY and CDR2 FYNNEI come from the germline V gene. CDR3 size: 19 residues. The CDR3 DNA follows: TGTGCCAGCAGGACAGACCGGGACAGGGGGCTCCTTTCTAATGAAAAACTGTTTTTT. It codes for CASRTDRDRGLLSNEKLFF.

The chain carries TRBV6-1 and TRBJ1-2; weak D call: TRBD1 (5 bases). This CDR3 has 13 residues. Germline lookup yields CDR1 MNHNS and CDR2 SASEGT. V was pared by 10 bases and J by 4 bases, with 16 bases between. Written as DNA, the CDR3 is TGTGCCACCACAGGACACCGCGTCTATGGCTACACCTTC. Translation: CATTGHRVYGYTF.

The CDR3 loop is CASSSGQGSVPRGYTF. CDR3 coding DNA: TGCGCCAGCAGCTCGGGACAGGGTTCAGTCCCCAGGGGCTACACCTTC. This chain links TRBV5-1 with TRBJ1-2; 9 bases are a match to TRBD1. There are 16 residues in the CDR3. V lost 3 bases and J lost 8; bases outside the gene matches: 14. Germline assignment: CDR1 SGHRS and CDR2 YFSETQ. The full variable domain, with the rest looked up from reference TRBV5-1 and TRBJ1-2, is KAGVTQTPRYLIKTRGQQVTLSCSPISGHRSVSWYQQTPGQGLQFLFEYFSETQRNKGNFPGRFSGRQFSNSRSEMNVSTLELGDSALYLCASSSGQGSVPRGYTFGSGTRLTVV.

The chain has TRBV6-1 and TRBJ2-7; tentative D call: TRBD1 (5 bases). Germline values: CDR1 MNHNS, CDR2 SASEGT. V was pared by 8 bases and J by 6 bases, with 20 bases between. This CDR3 has 14 residues. CDR3: CASLQGAGIGEQYF. CDR3 DNA: TGTGCCAGCCTACAAGGGGCAGGGATAGGCGAGCAGTACTTC.

This clone showed up just once. The chain is built from TRBV11-3 and TRBJ2-1; 7 bases match TRBD2. The CDR3 contains 15 residues. The V gene end was trimmed by 1 base and the J gene end by 8 bases; junction bases not matched to a gene: 8. The germline V gene has CDR1 SGHNT and CDR2 YENEEA. The CDR3 spells CASSLGGLNPHEQFF. The CDR3 region has the DNA TGTGCCAGCAGCTTAGGGGGACTAAACCCCCATGAGCAGTTCTTC.

The chain uses TRBV7-8 and TRBJ1-4; 8 positions match TRBD1. Germline lookup yields CDR1 SGHVS and CDR2 FQNEAQ. Unmatched junction bases numbered 6, after V lost 5 bases and J lost 1 base. This CDR3 has 16 amino acids. The CDR3 coding sequence is TGTGCCAGCAGCCCCTACGGACAGGGAACTAATGAAAAACTGTTTTTT. Translating gives CASSPYGQGTNEKLFF.

The chain uses TRBV28 and TRBJ1-1; TRBD1 aligns across 7 bases. Germline V gene data show CDR1 as MDHEN and CDR2 as SYDVKM. The CDR3 has 14 amino acids. With V trimmed by 6 bases and J by 5 bases, 9 bases remained unmatched. CDR3 in amino acids: CASSATGLGTEAFF. Here the CDR3 DNA reads TGTGCCAGCAGCGCGACAGGGCTGGGGACTGAAGCTTTCTTT.